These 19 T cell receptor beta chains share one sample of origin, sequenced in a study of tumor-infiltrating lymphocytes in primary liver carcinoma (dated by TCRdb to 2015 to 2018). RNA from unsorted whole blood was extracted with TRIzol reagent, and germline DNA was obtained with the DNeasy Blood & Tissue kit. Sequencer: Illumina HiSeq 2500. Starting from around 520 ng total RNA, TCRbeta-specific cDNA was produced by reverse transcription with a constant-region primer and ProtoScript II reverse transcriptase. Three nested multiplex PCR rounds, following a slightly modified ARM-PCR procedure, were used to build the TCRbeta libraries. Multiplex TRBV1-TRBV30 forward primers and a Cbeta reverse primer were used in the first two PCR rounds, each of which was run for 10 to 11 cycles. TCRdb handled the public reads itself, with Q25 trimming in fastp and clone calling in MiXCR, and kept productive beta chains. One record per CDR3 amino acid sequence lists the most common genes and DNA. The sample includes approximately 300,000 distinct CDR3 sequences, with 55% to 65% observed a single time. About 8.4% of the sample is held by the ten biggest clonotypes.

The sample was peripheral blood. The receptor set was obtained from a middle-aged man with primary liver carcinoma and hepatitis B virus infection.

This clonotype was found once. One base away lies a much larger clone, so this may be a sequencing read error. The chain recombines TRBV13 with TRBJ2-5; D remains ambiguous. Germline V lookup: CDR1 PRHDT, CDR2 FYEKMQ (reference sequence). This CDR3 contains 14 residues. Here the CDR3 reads CASSSRHREESQYF. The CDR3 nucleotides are TGTGCCAGCAGCAGCCGACACCGCGAGGAGAGCCAGTACTTC.

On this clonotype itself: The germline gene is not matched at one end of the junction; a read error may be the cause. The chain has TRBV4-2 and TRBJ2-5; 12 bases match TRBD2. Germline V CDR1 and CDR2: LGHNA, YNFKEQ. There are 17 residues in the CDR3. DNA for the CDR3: TGTGTCAGCAGCCAAGACCCTAGCGGGAGGGCCAGCGAGACCCAGTACTTC. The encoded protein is CVSSQDPSGRASETQYF.

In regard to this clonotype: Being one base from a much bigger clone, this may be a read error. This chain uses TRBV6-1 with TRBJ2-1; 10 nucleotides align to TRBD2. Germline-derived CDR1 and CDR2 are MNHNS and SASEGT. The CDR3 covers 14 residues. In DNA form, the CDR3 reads TGTGCCAGCAGCCCTAGCGGGAGTGGTAATGAGCAGTCCTTC. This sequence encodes CASSPSGSGNEQSF.

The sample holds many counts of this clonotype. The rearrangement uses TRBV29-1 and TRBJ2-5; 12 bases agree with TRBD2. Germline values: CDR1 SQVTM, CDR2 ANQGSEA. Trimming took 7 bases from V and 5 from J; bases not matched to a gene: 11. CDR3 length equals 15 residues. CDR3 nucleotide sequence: TGCAGCGCATATAAGCCTAGCGGGAGGGGTGAGACCCAGTACTTC. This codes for CSAYKPSGRGETQYF.

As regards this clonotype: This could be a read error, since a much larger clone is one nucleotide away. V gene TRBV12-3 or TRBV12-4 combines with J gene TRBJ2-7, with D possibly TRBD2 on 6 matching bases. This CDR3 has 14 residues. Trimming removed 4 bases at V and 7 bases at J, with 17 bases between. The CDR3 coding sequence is TGTGCCAGCAGTTCTAGCGTAGGAGGTGTGGAGCAGTACTTC. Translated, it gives CASSSSVGGVEQYF.

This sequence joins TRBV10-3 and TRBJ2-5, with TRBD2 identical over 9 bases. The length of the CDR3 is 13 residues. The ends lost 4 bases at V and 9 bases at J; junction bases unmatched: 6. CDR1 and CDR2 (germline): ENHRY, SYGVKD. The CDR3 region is CAISGREREAQYF. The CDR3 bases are TGTGCCATCAGTGGGCGGGAGCGGGAGGCCCAGTACTTC.

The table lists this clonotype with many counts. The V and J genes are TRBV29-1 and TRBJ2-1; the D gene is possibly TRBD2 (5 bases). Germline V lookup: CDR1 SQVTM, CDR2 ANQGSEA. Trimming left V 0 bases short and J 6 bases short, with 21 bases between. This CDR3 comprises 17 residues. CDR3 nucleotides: TGCAGCGTTGAAGATCCTAAGCGGAGGCCCGAGACCAATGAGCAGTTCTTC. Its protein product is CSVEDPKRRPETNEQFF.

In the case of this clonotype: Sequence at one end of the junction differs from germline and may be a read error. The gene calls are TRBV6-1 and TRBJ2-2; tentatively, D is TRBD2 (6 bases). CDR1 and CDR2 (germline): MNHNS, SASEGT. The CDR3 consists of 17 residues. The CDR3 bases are TGTGACAGCAGTTTGACAGCGGGCGCGCCGAACACCGGGGAGCTGTTTTTT. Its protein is CDSSLTAGAPNTGELFF.

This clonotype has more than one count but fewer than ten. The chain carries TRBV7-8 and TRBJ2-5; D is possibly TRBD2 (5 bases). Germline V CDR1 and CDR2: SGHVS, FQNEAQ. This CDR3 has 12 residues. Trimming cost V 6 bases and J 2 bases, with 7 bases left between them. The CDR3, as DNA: TGTGCCAGCAGGGACTGGCAAGAGACCCAGTACTTC. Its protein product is CASRDWQETQYF.

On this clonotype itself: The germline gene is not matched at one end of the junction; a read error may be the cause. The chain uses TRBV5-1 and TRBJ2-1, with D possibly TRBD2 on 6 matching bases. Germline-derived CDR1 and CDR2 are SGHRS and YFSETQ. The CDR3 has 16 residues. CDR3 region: CGSSAKNGRSYNEQFF. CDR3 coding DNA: TGCGGCAGCAGCGCAAAAAACGGGAGATCCTACAATGAGCAGTTCTTC.

DNA for the CDR3: TGTGCCAGCAGTTACTCGGACGTCTCTATGGGTGAAAAACTGTTTTTT. Translating gives CASSYSDVSMGEKLFF. V gene TRBV6-5 combines with J gene TRBJ1-4, with D uncertain. This CDR3 is built from 16 residues. Germline-derived CDR1 and CDR2 are MNHEY and SVGAGI. The V end was cut by 0 bases, the J end by 7 bases, with 15 bases between.

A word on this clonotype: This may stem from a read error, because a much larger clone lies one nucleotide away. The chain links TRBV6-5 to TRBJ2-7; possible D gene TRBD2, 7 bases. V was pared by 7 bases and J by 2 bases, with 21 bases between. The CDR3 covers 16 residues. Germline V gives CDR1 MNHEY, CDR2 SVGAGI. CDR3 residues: CASTRGGATSTYEQYF. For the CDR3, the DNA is TGTGCCAGCACTAGAGGGGGGGCGACATCCACCTACGAGCAGTACTTC.

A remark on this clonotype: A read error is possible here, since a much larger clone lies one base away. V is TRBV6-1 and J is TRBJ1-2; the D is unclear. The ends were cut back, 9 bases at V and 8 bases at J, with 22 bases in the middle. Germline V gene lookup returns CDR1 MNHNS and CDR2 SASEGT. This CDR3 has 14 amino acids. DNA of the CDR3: TGTGCCAGAAAACCCCGGCCTCCGACGGAGGGCTACACCTTC. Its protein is CARKPRPPTEGYTF.

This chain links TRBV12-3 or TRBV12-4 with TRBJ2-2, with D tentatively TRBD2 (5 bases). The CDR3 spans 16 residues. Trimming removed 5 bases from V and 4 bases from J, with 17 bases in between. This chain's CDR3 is CASSPRLTGITGELFF. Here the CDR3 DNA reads TGTGCCAGCAGTCCTCGACTAACTGGGATCACCGGGGAGCTGTTTTTT.

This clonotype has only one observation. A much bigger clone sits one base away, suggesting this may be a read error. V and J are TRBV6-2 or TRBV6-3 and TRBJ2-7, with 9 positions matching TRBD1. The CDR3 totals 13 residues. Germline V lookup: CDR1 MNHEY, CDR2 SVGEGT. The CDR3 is CAGRLGQGNEQYF. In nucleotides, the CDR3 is TGTGCCGGCAGACTGGGACAGGGTAACGAGCAGTACTTC.

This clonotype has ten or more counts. CDR3 sequence: CASSQEPSGSSYNEQFF. In DNA form, the CDR3 reads TGTGCCAGCAGCCAAGAGCCTAGCGGGAGCTCCTACAATGAGCAGTTCTTC. The genes are TRBV4-2 and TRBJ2-1; 10 bases are shared with TRBD2. The CDR3 is 17 amino acids. The ends lost 0 bases at V and 0 bases at J; junction bases unmatched: 2. Germline V gene sequence: CDR1 LGHNA, CDR2 YNFKEQ.

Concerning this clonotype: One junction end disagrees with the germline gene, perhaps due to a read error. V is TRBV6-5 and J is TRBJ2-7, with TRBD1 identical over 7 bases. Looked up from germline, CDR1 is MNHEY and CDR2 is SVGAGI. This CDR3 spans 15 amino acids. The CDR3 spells CASSTDRAPAYEQYF. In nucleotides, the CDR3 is TGTGCAAGCAGTACCGACAGGGCCCCCGCCTACGAGCAGTACTTC.

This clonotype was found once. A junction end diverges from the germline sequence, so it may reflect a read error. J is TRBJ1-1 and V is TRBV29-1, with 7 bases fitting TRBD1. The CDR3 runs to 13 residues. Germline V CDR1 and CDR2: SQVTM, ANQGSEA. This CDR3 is CIVRGQANTGAFF. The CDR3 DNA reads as TGCATCGTTCGAGGACAGGCGAACACTGGAGCTTTCTTT.

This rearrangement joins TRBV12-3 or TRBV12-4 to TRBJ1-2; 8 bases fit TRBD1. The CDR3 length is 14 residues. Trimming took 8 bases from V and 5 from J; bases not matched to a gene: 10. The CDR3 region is CASGRSGGNYGYTF. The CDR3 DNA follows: TGTGCCAGCGGTAGGTCAGGGGGCAATTATGGCTACACCTTC.